The entry below gives a single T cell receptor beta chain sequence along with its context. The clone's antigen remains unknown. Base qualities are not recorded, but no much larger clone differs from it by a single base. This specimen comes from a study of blood T cell repertoires in COVID-19 (dated by TCRdb to the early 2020s). About the study as a whole: Recovered participants in ImmuneRACE Cohort 3 were defined as having two consecutive negative NP/OP PCR tests, clearance from a healthcare professional, or resolution of symptoms. Samples covering the acute and convalescent phases of COVID-19 were provided by collaborators in the United States, Italy and Spain. The material from the prospective study consisted of cDNA or gDNA derived from T cells, B-cell-depleted T cells, or PBMCs. The dataset comprised deeply sampled blood TCRbeta repertoires from subjects exposed to, actively infected with, or recovered from COVID-19. The repertoires were released in a freely available public database meant as a resource for research on the immune response to SARS-CoV-2. Samples came from the ongoing ImmuneRACE study (first 160 participants) plus 1,254 subjects from 6 global collaborators. Nearly every sample came with metadata listing a de-identified subject ID, COVID-19 status, age in years and sex. Where available, HLA class I and class II types were obtained from metadata supplied by the sample provider rather than from assay-based typing.

Findings and caveats that apply to the study as a whole: The amount of clinical and demographic metadata varied by source and participant and was provided uncurated.

Participants in the prospective study were aged roughly 18 to 100 years, lived in about two dozen United States geographic areas, and enrolled through a virtual design. In the prospective study, cohorts were assigned on the basis of participant-reported clinical history obtained from a screening survey and a study questionnaire. In the prospective study, mobile phlebotomists collected whole blood, serum and a nasopharyngeal or oropharyngeal swab from each participant. Additional blood draws and questionnaires over an approximately two-month period could optionally be provided by prospective study participants. Before DNA extraction, blood samples from the prospective study were shipped at room temperature or frozen. TCRbeta CDR3 regions were amplified from genomic DNA by means of the immunoSEQ Assay, a bias-controlled multiplex PCR. In the original analysis: The number of nucleated cells in each sample was estimated from the amplification of reference gene primers within the assay. To quantify the absolute abundance of each unique TCRbeta CDR3 rearrangement, sequence reads were collapsed and filtered. Productive Simpson clonality was computed per sample as the square root of Simpson's diversity index over productive rearrangements. TCRdb re-hosts the immuneACCESS table, in-frame sequences only. Its copies lack some clones; in the studies checked, an unresolved V gene accounts for under half of them, and the cause for the rest is not known. V, J and clone size derive from that table, while D and trimming were established from the DNA sequence. Present in this sample are some 200,000 clones, around 86% of which were seen just once. The top ten clones comprise 7% to 7.5% of the sample.

CDR1 and CDR2 (MNHEY, SVGEGT) derive from the germline V gene. The CDR3, cysteine through phenylalanine, is 17 amino acids long. The DNA shown is the 51-base CDR3, in frame from base 1. At the junction V is shortened by 2 bases and J by 2 bases; bases outside the gene matches: 9. This clonotype originated in a man aged 30 to 39 in a cohort exposed to, infected with or recovered from COVID-19 (not recorded which). The sample comprised PBMCs or T cells enriched from blood (not recorded which). Recombination linked TRBV6-2 or TRBV6-3 to TRBJ2-5, and 9 junction bases match TRBD1. The nucleotide sequence reads TGTGCCAGCAGTTACAGACAGGGGGACTTTTTACAAGAGACCCAGTACTTC. Its translation is CASSYRQGDFLQETQYF.